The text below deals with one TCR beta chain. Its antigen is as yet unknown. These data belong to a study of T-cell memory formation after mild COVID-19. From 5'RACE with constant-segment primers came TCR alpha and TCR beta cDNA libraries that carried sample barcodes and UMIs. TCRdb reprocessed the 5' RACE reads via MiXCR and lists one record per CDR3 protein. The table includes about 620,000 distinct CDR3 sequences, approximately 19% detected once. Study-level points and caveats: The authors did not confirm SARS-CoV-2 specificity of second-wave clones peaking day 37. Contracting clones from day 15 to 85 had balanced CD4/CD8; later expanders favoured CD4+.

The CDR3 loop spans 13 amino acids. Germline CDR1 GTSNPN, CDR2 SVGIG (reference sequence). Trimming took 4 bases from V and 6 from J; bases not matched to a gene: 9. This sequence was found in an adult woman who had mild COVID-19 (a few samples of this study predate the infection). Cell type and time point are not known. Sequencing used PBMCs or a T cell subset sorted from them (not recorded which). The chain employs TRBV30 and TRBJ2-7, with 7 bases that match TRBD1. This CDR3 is CAWNWDRGGEQYF. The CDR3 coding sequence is TGTGCCTGGAACTGGGACAGAGGCGGCGAGCAGTACTTC.